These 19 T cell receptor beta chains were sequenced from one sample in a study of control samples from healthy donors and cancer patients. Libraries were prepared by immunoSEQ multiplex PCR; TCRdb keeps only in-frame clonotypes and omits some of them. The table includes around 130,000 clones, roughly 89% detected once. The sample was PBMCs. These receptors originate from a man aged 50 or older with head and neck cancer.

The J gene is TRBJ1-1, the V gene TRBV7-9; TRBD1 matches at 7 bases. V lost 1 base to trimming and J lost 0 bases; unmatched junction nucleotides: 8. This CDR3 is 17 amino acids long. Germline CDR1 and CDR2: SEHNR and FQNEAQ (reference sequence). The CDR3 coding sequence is TGTGCCAGCAGCTTAGGGGGGACAGCTTCAATGAACACTGAAGCTTTCTTT. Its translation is CASSLGGTASMNTEAFF.

The DNA of the CDR3 is TGTGCCAGCAGCCGAGGAAATAGCGGGGGATCCTACGAGCAGTACTTC. The encoded protein is CASSRGNSGGSYEQYF. The genes are TRBV11-2 and TRBJ2-7, with TRBD2 matching over 9 bases. The CDR3 extends over 16 amino acids. Germline V gene data show CDR1 as SGHAT and CDR2 as FQNNGV. V shed 5 bases, J shed 1 base, and the junction held 9 bases outside the gene matches.

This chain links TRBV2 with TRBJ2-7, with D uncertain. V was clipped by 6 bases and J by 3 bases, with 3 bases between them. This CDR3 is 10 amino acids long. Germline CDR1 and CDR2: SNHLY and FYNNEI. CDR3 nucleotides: TGTGCCAGCAGACACTACGAGCAGTACTTC. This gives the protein CASRHYEQYF.

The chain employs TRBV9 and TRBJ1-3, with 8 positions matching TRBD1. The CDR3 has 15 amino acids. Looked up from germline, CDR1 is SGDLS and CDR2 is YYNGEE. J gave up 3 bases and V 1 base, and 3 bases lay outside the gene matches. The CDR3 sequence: CASSVSTGVGNTIYF. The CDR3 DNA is TGTGCCAGCAGCGTATCGACAGGGGTTGGAAACACCATATATTTT.

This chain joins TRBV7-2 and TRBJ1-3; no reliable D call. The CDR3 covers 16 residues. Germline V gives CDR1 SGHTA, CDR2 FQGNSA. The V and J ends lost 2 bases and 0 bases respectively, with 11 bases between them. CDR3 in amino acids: CASSLLGYSSGNTIYF. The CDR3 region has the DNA TGTGCCAGCAGCTTATTGGGGTACAGCTCTGGAAACACCATATATTTT.

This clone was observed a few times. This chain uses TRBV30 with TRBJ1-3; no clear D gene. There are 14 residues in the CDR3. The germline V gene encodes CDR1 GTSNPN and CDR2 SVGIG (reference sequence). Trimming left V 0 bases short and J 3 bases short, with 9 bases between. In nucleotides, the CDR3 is TGTGCCTGGAGTGTTTGGAGGGTTGGAAACACCATATATTTT. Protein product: CAWSVWRVGNTIYF.

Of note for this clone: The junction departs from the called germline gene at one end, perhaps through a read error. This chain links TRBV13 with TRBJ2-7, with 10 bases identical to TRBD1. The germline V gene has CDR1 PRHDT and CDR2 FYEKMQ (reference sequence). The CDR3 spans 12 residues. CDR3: CASISKPGQGSF. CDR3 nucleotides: TGTGCCAGCATCTCAAAACCGGGACAGGGGTCCTTC.

The chain's CDR3 is CASSHHRVVATEAFF. The CDR3 DNA follows: TGCGCCAGCAGCCACCACAGGGTAGTAGCGACTGAAGCTTTCTTT. V and J are TRBV4-1 and TRBJ1-1, with a tentative D call TRBD1 (6 bases). V was cut by 3 bases and J by 5 bases, with 16 bases left in between. Germline V CDR1 and CDR2: MGHRA, YSYEKL. CDR3 size: 15 residues.

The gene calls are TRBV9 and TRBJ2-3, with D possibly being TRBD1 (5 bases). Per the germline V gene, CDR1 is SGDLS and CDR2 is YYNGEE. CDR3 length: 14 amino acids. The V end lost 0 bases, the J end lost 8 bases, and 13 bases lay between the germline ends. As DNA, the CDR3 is TGTGCCAGCAGCGTAGGGACACAGTCGGGTACGCAGTATTTT. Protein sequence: CASSVGTQSGTQYF. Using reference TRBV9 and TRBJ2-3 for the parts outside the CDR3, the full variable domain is DSGVTQTPKHLITATGQRVTLRCSPRSGDLSVYWYQQSLDQGLQFLIQYYNGEERAKGNILERFSAQQFPDLHSELNLSSLELGDSALYFCASSVGTQSGTQYFGPGTRLTVL.

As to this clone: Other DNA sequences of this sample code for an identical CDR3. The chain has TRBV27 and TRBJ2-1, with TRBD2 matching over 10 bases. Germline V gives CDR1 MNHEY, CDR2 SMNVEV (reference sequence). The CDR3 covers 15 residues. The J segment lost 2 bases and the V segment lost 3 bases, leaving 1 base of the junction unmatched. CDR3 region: CASSLGLAPYNEQFF. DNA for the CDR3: TGTGCCAGCAGTTTGGGACTAGCGCCCTACAATGAGCAGTTCTTC.

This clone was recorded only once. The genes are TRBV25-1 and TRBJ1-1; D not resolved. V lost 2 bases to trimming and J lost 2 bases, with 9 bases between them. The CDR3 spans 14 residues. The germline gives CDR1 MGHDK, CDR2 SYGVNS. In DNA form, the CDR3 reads TGTGCCAGCAGTGAAGGCGAGTACAACACTGAAGCTTTCTTT. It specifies CASSEGEYNTEAFF.

The CDR3: CASSLGAGSSGTDTQYF. CDR3 nucleotides: TGTGCCAGCAGCTTAGGAGCTGGGTCTAGCGGCACAGATACGCAGTATTTT. The chain recombines TRBV7-6 with TRBJ2-3, with D perhaps matching TRBD2 (6 bases). Trimming stripped 1 base from V and 1 base from J, with 15 bases between. Germline V gene sequence: CDR1 SGHVS, CDR2 FNYEAQ. This CDR3 spans 17 amino acids.

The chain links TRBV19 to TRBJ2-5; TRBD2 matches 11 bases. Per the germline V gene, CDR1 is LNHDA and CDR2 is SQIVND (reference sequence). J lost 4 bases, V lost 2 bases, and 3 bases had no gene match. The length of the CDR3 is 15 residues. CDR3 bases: TGTGCCAGTAGTATAACTAGCGGGAGTTTAGAGACCCAGTACTTC. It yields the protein CASSITSGSLETQYF. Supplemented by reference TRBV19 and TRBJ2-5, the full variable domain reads DGGITQSPKYLFRKEGQNVTLSCEQNLNHDAMYWYRQDPGQGLRLIYYSQIVNDFQKGDIAEGYSVSREKKESFPLTVTSAQKNPTAFYLCASSITSGSLETQYFGPGTRLLVL.

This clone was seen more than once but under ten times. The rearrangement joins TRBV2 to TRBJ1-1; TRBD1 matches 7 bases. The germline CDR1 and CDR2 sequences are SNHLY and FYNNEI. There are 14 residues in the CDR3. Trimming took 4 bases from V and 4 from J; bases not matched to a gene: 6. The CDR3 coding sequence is TGTGCCAGCAGTGGACAGGGTGTCGGCACTGAAGCTTTCTTT. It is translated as CASSGQGVGTEAFF.

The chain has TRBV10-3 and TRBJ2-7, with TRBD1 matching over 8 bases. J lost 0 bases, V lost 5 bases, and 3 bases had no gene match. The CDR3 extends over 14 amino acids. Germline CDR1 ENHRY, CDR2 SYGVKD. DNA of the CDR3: TGTGCCATCAGTCCGGGACAGGTCTCCTACGAGCAGTACTTC. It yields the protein CAISPGQVSYEQYF.

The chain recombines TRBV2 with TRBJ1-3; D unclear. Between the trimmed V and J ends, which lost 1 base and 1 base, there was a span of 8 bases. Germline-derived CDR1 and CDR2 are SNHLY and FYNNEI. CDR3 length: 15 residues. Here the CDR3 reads CASSEGVGSGNTIYF. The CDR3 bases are TGTGCCAGCAGTGAAGGAGTAGGGTCTGGAAACACCATATATTTT.

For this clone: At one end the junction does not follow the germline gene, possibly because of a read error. The CDR3 spells CASSLEGGGRQFF. As DNA, the CDR3 is TGTGCTAGCAGCTTAGAAGGCGGGGGAAGACAGTTCTTC. This chain joins TRBV7-7 and TRBJ2-1; 7 nucleotides match TRBD2. Germline V CDR1 and CDR2: SSHAT, FNYEAQ (reference sequence). The CDR3 contains 13 residues. The complete variable domain, with remaining parts taken from reference TRBV7-7 and TRBJ2-1, reads GAGVSQSPRYKVTKRGQDVTLRCDPISSHATLYWYQQALGQGPEFLTYFNYEAQPDKSGLPSDRFSAERPEGSISTLTIQRTEQRDSAMYRCASSLEGGGRQFFGPGTRLTVL.

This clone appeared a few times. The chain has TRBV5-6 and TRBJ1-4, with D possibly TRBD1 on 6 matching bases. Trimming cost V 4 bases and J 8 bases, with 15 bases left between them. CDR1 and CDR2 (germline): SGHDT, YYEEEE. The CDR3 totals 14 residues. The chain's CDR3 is CASSKQGWGEKLFF. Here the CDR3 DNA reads TGTGCCAGCAGCAAACAGGGATGGGGCGAAAAACTGTTTTTT.

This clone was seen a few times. The CDR3 sequence: CASSSMGGNEQFF. CDR3 nucleotides: TGCGCCAGCAGCTCCATGGGGGGGAATGAGCAGTTCTTC. The chain is built from TRBV5-1 and TRBJ2-1; 7 bases are a match to TRBD2. The CDR3 has 13 residues. Germline trimming cut 3 bases from V and 7 bases from J; bases unmatched to any gene: 4. Germline V CDR1 and CDR2: SGHRS, YFSETQ.